This T cell receptor beta chain came from a study of blood T cell repertoires in COVID-19. Overall study: The study drew acute and convalescent COVID-19 samples from the United States, Italy and Spain. PBMCs, B-cell-depleted T cells, or T cells provided the cDNA or gDNA that made up the material.

Authors' methods: Amplification of reference gene primers was used by the study to estimate nucleated cell counts. Assay: immunoSEQ multiplex PCR; the TCRdb copy retains only in-frame clones and omits some. V and J calls and clone size are copied from that table; D and trimming were computed from the DNA. The sample lists about 48,000 clones; just over 85% were seen once. The CDR3 consists of 14 residues. Looked up from germline, CDR1 is KGHSH and CDR2 is LQKENI. V was shortened by 2 bases and J by 8 bases, with 15 bases between the two germline ends. Specimen: peripheral blood. The receptor's source is a woman aged 80 or over with acute or convalescent COVID-19. The J gene is TRBJ1-2, the V gene TRBV18; TRBD1 is a possible D gene (6 bases). This CDR3 is CASSPDGGPKGYTF. Written as DNA, the CDR3 is TGTGCCAGCTCACCAGACGGGGGGCCAAAAGGCTACACCTTC. The full variable domain, its missing parts supplied by reference TRBV18 and TRBJ1-2, is NAGVMQNPRHLVRRRGQEARLRCSPMKGHSHVYWYRQLPEEGLKFMVYLQKENIIDESGMPKERFSAEFPKEGPSILRIQQVVRGDSAAYFCASSPDGGPKGYTFGSGTRLTVV.